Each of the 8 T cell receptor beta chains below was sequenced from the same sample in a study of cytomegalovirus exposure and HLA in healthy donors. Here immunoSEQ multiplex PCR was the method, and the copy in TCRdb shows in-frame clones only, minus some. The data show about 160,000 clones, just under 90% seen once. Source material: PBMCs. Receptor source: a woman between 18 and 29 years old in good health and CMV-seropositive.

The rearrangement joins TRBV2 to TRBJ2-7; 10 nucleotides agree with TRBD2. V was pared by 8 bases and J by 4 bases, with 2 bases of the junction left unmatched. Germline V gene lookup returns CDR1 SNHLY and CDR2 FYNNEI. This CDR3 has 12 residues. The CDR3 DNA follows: TGTGCCAGCGGACTAGCGGTTTACGAGCAGTACTTC. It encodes CASGLAVYEQYF.

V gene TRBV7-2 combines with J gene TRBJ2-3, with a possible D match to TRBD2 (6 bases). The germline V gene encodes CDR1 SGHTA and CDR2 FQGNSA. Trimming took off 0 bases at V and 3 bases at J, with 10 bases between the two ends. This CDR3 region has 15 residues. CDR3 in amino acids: CASSLAGSWTDTQYF. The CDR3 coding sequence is TGTGCCAGCAGCTTAGCCGGGAGCTGGACAGATACGCAGTATTTT.

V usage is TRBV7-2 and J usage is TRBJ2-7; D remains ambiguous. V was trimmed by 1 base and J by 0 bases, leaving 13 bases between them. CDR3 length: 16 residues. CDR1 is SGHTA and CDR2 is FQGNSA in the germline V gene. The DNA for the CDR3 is TGTGCCAGCAGCTTAGTTTCTAGACCGAGCTCCTACGAGCAGTACTTC. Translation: CASSLVSRPSSYEQYF.

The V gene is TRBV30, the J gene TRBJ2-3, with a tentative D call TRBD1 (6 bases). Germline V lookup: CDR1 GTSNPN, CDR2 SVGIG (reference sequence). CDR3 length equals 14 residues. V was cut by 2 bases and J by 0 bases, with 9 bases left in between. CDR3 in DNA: TGTGCCTGGAGTTCCGGACAGAGCACAGATACGCAGTATTTT. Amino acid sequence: CAWSSGQSTDTQYF.

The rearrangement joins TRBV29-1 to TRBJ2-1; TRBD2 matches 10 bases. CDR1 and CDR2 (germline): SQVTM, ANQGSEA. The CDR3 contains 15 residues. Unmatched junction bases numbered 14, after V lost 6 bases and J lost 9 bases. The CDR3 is CSVGFSGGIGGEQFF. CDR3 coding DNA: TGCAGCGTAGGGTTTAGCGGGGGGATTGGAGGTGAGCAGTTCTTC.

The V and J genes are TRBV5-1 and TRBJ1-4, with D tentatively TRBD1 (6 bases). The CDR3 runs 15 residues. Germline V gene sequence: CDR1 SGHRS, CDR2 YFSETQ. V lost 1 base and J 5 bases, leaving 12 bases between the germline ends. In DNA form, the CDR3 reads TGCGCCAGCAGCTTGTATGGACAGCAGAATGAAAAACTGTTTTTT. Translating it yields CASSLYGQQNEKLFF.

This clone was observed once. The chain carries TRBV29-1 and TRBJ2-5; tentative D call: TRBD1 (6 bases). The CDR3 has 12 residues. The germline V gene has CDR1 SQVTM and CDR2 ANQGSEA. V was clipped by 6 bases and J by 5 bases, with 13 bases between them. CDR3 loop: CSVLGGAETQYF. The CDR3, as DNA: TGCAGCGTCCTAGGGGGAGCGGAGACCCAGTACTTC.

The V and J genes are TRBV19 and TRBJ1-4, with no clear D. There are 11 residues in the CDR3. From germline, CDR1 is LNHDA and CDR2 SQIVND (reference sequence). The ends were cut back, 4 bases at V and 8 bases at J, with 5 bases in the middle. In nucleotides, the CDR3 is TGTGCCAGTAGTAGAAGCGAAAAACTGTTTTTT. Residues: CASSRSEKLFF.